The source of this T cell receptor beta chain is a study of Ad26.COV2.S vaccination and SARS-CoV-2 variants. Germline CDR1 and CDR2: SGHRS and YFSETQ. The CDR3 has 15 amino acids. Unmatched junction bases numbered 10, after V lost 4 bases and J lost 5 bases. Profiled with immunoSEQ multiplex PCR; TCRdb holds only in-frame clones, not every one. Here the sample spans roughly 240,000 clones, around 87% being singletons. Treatment reported: 15 to 20 received Ad26.COV2.S at low or high dose, single or two shots; 5 received placebo; per-sample allocation not given. Collection of the samples took place on day 63 after the first injection of vaccine or placebo.

The sequenced sample was peripheral blood, obtained in a trial of Ad26.COV2.S vaccine versus placebo. This clonotype was obtained from a person between 18 and 65 years old who received the Ad26.COV2.S COVID-19 vaccine or a placebo. This chain joins TRBV5-1 and TRBJ1-1; 8 nucleotides line up with TRBD1. The CDR3 DNA reads as TGCGCCAGCAGCCCGAAGGGCAGGGGGCGAACTGAAGCTTTCTTT. Its protein product is CASSPKGRGRTEAFF.